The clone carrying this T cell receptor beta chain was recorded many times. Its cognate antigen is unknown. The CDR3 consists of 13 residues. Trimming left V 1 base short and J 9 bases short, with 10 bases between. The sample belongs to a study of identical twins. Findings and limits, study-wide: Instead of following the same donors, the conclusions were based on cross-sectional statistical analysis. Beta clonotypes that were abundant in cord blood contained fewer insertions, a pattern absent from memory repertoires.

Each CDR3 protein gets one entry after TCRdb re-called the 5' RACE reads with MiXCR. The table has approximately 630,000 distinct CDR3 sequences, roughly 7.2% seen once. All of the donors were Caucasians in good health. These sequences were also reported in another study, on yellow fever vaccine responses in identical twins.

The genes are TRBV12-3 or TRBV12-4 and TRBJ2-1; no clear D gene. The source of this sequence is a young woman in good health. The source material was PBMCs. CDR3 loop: CASSLGPATEQFF. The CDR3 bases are TGTGCCAGCAGTTTAGGGCCGGCAACTGAGCAGTTCTTC.